Following are 15 T cell receptor beta chains from one sample sequenced in a study of CD8+CD57+ T cells in acquired aplastic anemia (dated by TCRdb to the late 2010s). Flow cytometry had shown CD8+CD57+ cell expansion in the patients selected for sequencing. TCRdb shows the sequencer as Illumina HiSeq 2000. TCR beta VDJ combination and CDR3 sequence profiling used genomic DNA as the template. Using fastp trimming at Q25 and MiXCR clonotype assembly, TCRdb reanalyzed the public sequencing data and kept in-frame beta chains. Rows are unified per CDR3 protein, each entry keeping the most common DNA and genes. The sample has 450,000 to 600,000 distinct CDR3 sequences on record, around 32% of them singletons. The ten most abundant clones make up around 0.82% of the sample. The sequencing sample was made of sorted CD4+, CD8+, or CD8+CD57+ T cells (not recorded which) from PBMCs. The receptors were sampled from a human donor with aplastic anemia.

This clonotype was seen a few times. For the CDR3, the DNA is TGTGCCAGCAGTGAATATAACTCCGGGACAGGGGGCATCGGGGAGCTGTTTTTT. Its protein is CASSEYNSGTGGIGELFF. The V gene is TRBV25-1, the J gene TRBJ2-2; 12 positions agree with TRBD1. After removal of 0 bases from V and 7 bases from J, the junction contained 9 bases not matched to a gene. Per germline, CDR1 MGHDK and CDR2 SYGVNS. The CDR3 length is 18 residues.

This clonotype occurred many times. The chain has TRBV19 and TRBJ1-5; weak D call: TRBD1 (5 bases). The CDR3 is 18 amino acids. V shed 3 bases and J shed 2 bases, with 20 bases lying between them. Looked up from germline, CDR1 is LNHDA and CDR2 is SQIVND (reference sequence). The CDR3 DNA sequence: TGTGCCAGTAGTATCACAGGACTAGGGGTAAACGGCAATCAGCCCCAGCATTTT. This codes for CASSITGLGVNGNQPQHF. The complete variable domain, with remaining parts taken from reference TRBV19 and TRBJ1-5, reads DGGITQSPKYLFRKEGQNVTLSCEQNLNHDAMYWYRQDPGQGLRLIYYSQIVNDFQKGDIAEGYSVSREKKESFPLTVTSAQKNPTAFYLCASSITGLGVNGNQPQHFGDGTRLSIL.

In this sample, this clonotype turned up many times. The CDR3 region has the DNA TGCAGCGTATTTACACAGGGGGGCTATGGCTACACCTTC. It codes for CSVFTQGGYGYTF. The chain is built from TRBV29-1 and TRBJ1-2; the match to TRBD1 covers 8 bases. CDR3 size: 13 residues. The V segment lost 6 bases and the J segment 4 bases; nucleotides outside the gene matches: 7. CDR1 and CDR2 from the germline V gene are SQVTM and ANQGSEA.

V is TRBV20-1 and J is TRBJ1-6, with D uncertain. Germline CDR1 reads DFQATT; CDR2 reads SNEGSKA (reference sequence). The germline V and J ends were trimmed by 0 bases and 2 bases, with 11 bases remaining between them. The CDR3 spans 16 residues. For the CDR3, the DNA is TGCAGTGCTAGAGATGGGGATAGGCCCTATAATTCACCCCTCCACTTT. Its translation is CSARDGDRPYNSPLHF.

This chain links TRBV7-2 with TRBJ2-7; no definite D call. CDR3 length equals 14 residues. Per germline, CDR1 SGHTA and CDR2 FQGNSA. Trimming took 0 bases from V and 5 from J, leaving 11 bases between them. As DNA, the CDR3 is TGTGCCAGCAGCTTAGCCGTGCCATCCCACGAGCAGTACTTC. This translates into CASSLAVPSHEQYF.

The chain uses TRBV25-1 and TRBJ2-7, with 10 bases identical to TRBD1. CDR3 length: 16 amino acids. The V segment lost 4 bases and the J segment 5 bases; nucleotides outside the gene matches: 11. The germline gives CDR1 MGHDK, CDR2 SYGVNS. The CDR3: CASSGYTGTGAHEQYF. The CDR3 DNA sequence: TGTGCCAGCAGTGGCTACACCGGGACAGGGGCTCACGAGCAGTACTTC.

In its sample, this clonotype was seen many times. CDR3 sequence: CSARAARQGAGGYTF. The CDR3 DNA is TGCAGTGCTAGAGCTGCTCGACAGGGGGCTGGTGGCTACACCTTC. The rearrangement joins TRBV20-1 to TRBJ1-2; 10 positions match TRBD1. Germline V CDR1 and CDR2: DFQATT, SNEGSKA (reference sequence). V trimming: 1 base; J trimming: 7 bases; junction bases outside the gene matches: 9. The CDR3 is made up of 15 amino acids.

The chain recombines TRBV20-1 with TRBJ2-7; D possibly uses TRBD1 or TRBD2 (6 bases each). Germline V CDR1 and CDR2: DFQATT, SNEGSKA (reference sequence). The V gene lost 5 bases and the J gene lost 0 bases, with 14 bases spanning the gap. This CDR3 has 14 amino acids. The DNA of the CDR3 is TGCAGTGCTGGAGTACGGGGGCACTCCTACGAGCAGTACTTC. Translated: CSAGVRGHSYEQYF.

This clonotype has only a few counts. This may be a read error, as it is one base from a much larger clone. This chain connects TRBV20-1 to TRBJ1-5; 7 bases are a match to TRBD1. In germline, CDR1 is DFQATT, CDR2 SNEGSKA (reference sequence). V shed 6 bases and J 2 bases; nucleotides not matched to a gene: 10. The CDR3 is 15 residues long. CDR3 coding DNA: TGCAGTGCGACGGACAGGATCCAGGGCAATCAGCCCCAGCATTTT. Translated, it gives CSATDRIQGNQPQHF.

On this clonotype itself: A much larger clone lies a single base off, so this may be a read error. V is TRBV20-1 and J is TRBJ2-3, with D unresolved. This CDR3 is built from 12 residues. V lost 0 bases, J lost 3 bases, and 4 bases lay in between. CDR1 and CDR2 from the germline V gene are DFQATT and SNEGSKA (reference sequence). DNA for the CDR3: TGCAGTGCTAGAGACCGAACAGATACGCAGTATTTT. Protein: CSARDRTDTQYF.

This clonotype was recorded a few times. The chain links TRBV25-1 to TRBJ1-2, with a weak D call TRBD1 (5 bases). Germline loops: CDR1 MGHDK, CDR2 SYGVNS. The CDR3 consists of 15 residues. V was shortened by 5 bases and J by 0 bases, with 13 bases between the two germline ends. CDR3 nucleotides: TGTGCCAGCAGTATTCACGGGGCAGCTAACTATGGCTACACCTTC. This translates into CASSIHGAANYGYTF.

Concerning this clonotype itself: A much larger clone is a single base away; this may be a read error. The chain has TRBV9 and TRBJ1-2; no reliable D call. There are 13 residues in the CDR3. Trimming took off 4 bases at V and 3 bases at J, with 10 bases between the two ends. CDR1 is SGDLS, CDR2 YYNGEE, per germline. CDR3 sequence reads: CASSPVRYYGYTF. DNA for the CDR3: TGTGCCAGCAGCCCGGTCAGGTACTATGGCTACACCTTC.

The V call is TRBV5-4, the J call TRBJ1-4; D not certain. The CDR3 extends over 13 amino acids. V lost 4 bases and J 10 bases, leaving 14 bases between the germline ends. Germline CDR1 is SGHNT and CDR2 is YYREEE (reference sequence). The CDR3 sequence: CASSHGPVGKLFF. In DNA, the CDR3 is TGTGCCAGCAGCCACGGACCGGTTGGAAAACTGTTTTTT. Combining the CDR3 with reference TRBV5-4 and TRBJ1-4 gives the whole variable domain ETGVTQSPTHLIKTRGQQVTLRCSSQSGHNTVSWYQQALGQGPQFIFQYYREEENGRGNFPPRFSGLQFPNYSSELNVNALELDDSALYLCASSHGPVGKLFFGSGTQLSVL.

The chain recombines TRBV25-1 with TRBJ1-4; TRBD1 aligns across 7 bases. The CDR3 totals 17 residues. The V segment lost 2 bases and the J segment 6 bases; nucleotides outside the gene matches: 12. Germline V gives CDR1 MGHDK, CDR2 SYGVNS. CDR3 residues: CASSEGNRGSVDEKLFF. CDR3 nucleotide sequence: TGTGCCAGCAGTGAAGGGAACAGGGGCTCCGTCGATGAAAAACTGTTTTTT.

At least ten counts were recorded for this clonotype. The chain is built from TRBV19 and TRBJ2-1; D not certain. Germline V CDR1 and CDR2: LNHDA, SQIVND (reference sequence). V lost 4 bases, J lost 7 bases, and 17 bases lay in between. The CDR3 contains 15 residues. The CDR3 nucleotides read TGTGCCAGTAGTACCTCCCCAGGAGAGGTGAATGAGCAGTTCTTC. This translates into CASSTSPGEVNEQFF.